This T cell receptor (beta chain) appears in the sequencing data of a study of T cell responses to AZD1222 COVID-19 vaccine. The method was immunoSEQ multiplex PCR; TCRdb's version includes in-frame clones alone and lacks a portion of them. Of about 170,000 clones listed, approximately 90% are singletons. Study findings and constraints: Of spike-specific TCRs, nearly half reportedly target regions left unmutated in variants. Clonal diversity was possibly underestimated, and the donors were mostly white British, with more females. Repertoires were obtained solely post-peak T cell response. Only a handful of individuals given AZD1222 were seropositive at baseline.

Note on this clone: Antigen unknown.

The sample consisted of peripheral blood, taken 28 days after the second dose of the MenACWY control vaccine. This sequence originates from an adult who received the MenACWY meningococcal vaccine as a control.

The CDR3 DNA follows: TGTGCCAGCAGCGTAAGGGGGCCCGGGGAGCTGTTTTTT. Its protein is CASSVRGPGELFF. The V and J genes are TRBV9 and TRBJ2-2; TRBD1 matches at 7 bases. Germline assignment: CDR1 SGDLS and CDR2 YYNGEE. V lost 1 base, J lost 6 bases, and 0 bases stayed unmatched. The CDR3 length is 13 residues. The entire variable domain, with the rest obtained from reference TRBV9 and TRBJ2-2, is as follows: DSGVTQTPKHLITATGQRVTLRCSPRSGDLSVYWYQQSLDQGLQFLIQYYNGEERAKGNILERFSAQQFPDLHSELNLSSLELGDSALYFCASSVRGPGELFFGEGSRLTVL.